One sample yielded the 4 T cell receptor beta chains listed below, sequenced in a study of T cell responses to AZD1222 COVID-19 vaccine. Assay: immunoSEQ multiplex PCR; the TCRdb copy retains only in-frame clones and omits some. The sample holds 120,000 to 150,000 clones; roughly 87% are singletons and the top ten take approximately 1.8%. The sequenced sample was peripheral blood, obtained 28 days after the second AZD1222 dose. The receptor source for this set is an adult who received the AZD1222 COVID-19 vaccine.

This chain uses TRBV4-1 with TRBJ2-2; 8 bases fit TRBD2. The CDR3 totals 16 residues. V lost 4 bases to trimming and J lost 0 bases; unmatched junction nucleotides: 4. CDR1 and CDR2 (germline): MGHRA, YSYEKL. This CDR3 reads CASSLLAGSNTGELFF. Here the CDR3 DNA reads TGCGCCAGCAGCCTCTTAGCGGGGTCGAACACCGGGGAGCTGTTTTTT.

V gene TRBV19 combines with J gene TRBJ1-1; 7 bases line up with TRBD1. The V and J ends lost 3 bases and 1 base, in that order; junction bases with no gene match: 2. The CDR3 contains 14 residues. The germline V gene has CDR1 LNHDA and CDR2 SQIVND (reference sequence). The CDR3 DNA follows: TGTGCCAGTAGTATGTGGACAGGGAACACTGAAGCTTTCTTT. Amino acids: CASSMWTGNTEAFF.

This sequence joins TRBV5-1 and TRBJ2-1; D may be TRBD2 (5 bases). The V gene's germline CDR1 is SGHRS and CDR2 YFSETQ. The ends were cut back, 5 bases at V and 6 bases at J, with 18 bases in the middle. The CDR3 sequence is 15 residues long. The CDR3 DNA is TGCGCCAGCAGACCAGTAGCCGGGGTGGGCAATGAGCAGTTCTTC. Protein sequence: CASRPVAGVGNEQFF. The entire variable domain, with the rest obtained from reference TRBV5-1 and TRBJ2-1, is as follows: KAGVTQTPRYLIKTRGQQVTLSCSPISGHRSVSWYQQTPGQGLQFLFEYFSETQRNKGNFPGRFSGRQFSNSRSEMNVSTLELGDSALYLCASRPVAGVGNEQFFGPGTRLTVL.

The rearrangement uses TRBV7-2 and TRBJ2-2; D is possibly TRBD2 (6 bases). Trimming took 5 bases from V and 5 from J, leaving 15 bases between them. CDR1 and CDR2 from the germline V gene are SGHTA and FQGNSA. The CDR3 runs to 15 residues. The CDR3 DNA sequence: TGTGCCAGCAGCCTTGACGGGAGAGGGACCGGGGAGCTGTTTTTT. It yields the protein CASSLDGRGTGELFF.